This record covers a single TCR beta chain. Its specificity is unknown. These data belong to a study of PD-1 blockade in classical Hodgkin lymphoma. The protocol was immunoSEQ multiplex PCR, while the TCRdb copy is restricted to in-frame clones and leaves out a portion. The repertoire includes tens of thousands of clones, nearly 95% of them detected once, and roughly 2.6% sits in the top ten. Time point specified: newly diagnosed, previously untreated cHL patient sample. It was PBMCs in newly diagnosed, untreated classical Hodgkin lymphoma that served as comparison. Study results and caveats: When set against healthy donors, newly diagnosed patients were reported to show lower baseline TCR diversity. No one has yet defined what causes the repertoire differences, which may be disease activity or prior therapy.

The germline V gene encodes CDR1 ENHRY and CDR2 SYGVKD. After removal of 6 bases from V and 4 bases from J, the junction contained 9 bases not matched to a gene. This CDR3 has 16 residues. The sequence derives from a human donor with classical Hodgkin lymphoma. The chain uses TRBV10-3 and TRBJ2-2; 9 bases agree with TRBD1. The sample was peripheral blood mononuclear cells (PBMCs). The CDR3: CAISTTGGIGTGELFF. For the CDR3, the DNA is TGTGCCATCAGCACCACAGGGGGCATCGGCACCGGGGAGCTGTTTTTT.